Sequencing of this T cell receptor (beta chain) was carried out in a study of blood T cell repertoires in COVID-19. Study as a whole: Samples taken during acute and convalescent COVID-19 were collected in the United States, Italy and Spain. The analysed material was cDNA or gDNA that came from T cells, B-cell-depleted T cells, or PBMCs.

This clone was observed a few times. V gave up 8 bases and J gave up 8 bases, with 13 bases separating them. Germline V gene data show CDR1 as LNHDA and CDR2 as SQIVND (reference sequence). The CDR3 spans 12 residues. Authors' analysis steps: Researchers report that nucleated cell counts were estimated from reference gene primer amplification. Assay: immunoSEQ multiplex PCR; the TCRdb copy retains only in-frame clones and omits some. The DNA gave D and trimming, while V, J and clone size come from that table. The sample has approximately 500,000 clones, approximately 88% seen once. While infection was still active, Seattle patients were enrolled and then followed longitudinally.

The sequenced sample was peripheral blood. The genes are TRBV19 and TRBJ1-3, with unresolved D. This receptor was identified in a woman between 50 and 59 years old with COVID-19, enrolled during active disease. The CDR3 sequence is CASGPFEDTIYF. CDR3 DNA: TGTGCCAGTGGTCCGTTCGAGGACACCATATATTTT.